Listed here are 15 T cell receptor beta chains from one sample, sequenced in a study of cytomegalovirus exposure and HLA in healthy donors. The PCR made use of 60 Vbeta and 13 Jbeta primers. Libraries were prepared by immunoSEQ multiplex PCR; TCRdb keeps only in-frame clonotypes and omits some of them. The sample holds about 130,000 clones; 78% are singletons and the top ten take approximately 1.6%. The sequencing sample was made of PBMCs. These receptors all stem from a woman younger than 30 in good health and CMV-seronegative.

CDR3 amino acids: CASSPGTSGRAPFF. The CDR3 coding sequence is TGCGCCAGCAGCCCGGGGACTAGCGGGAGGGCCCCGTTCTTC. The chain combines TRBV5-1 with TRBJ2-1; TRBD2 aligns across 16 bases. With V trimmed by 4 bases and J by 15 bases, 7 bases remained unmatched. The CDR3 has 14 amino acids. Germline V gives CDR1 SGHRS, CDR2 YFSETQ.

The genes are TRBV19 and TRBJ2-7, with 7 nucleotides matching TRBD2. CDR3 size: 15 residues. In germline, CDR1 is LNHDA, CDR2 SQIVND (reference sequence). V was clipped by 6 bases and J by 0 bases; unmatched bases: 8. The CDR3 sequence is CASSRTAGPSYEQYF. The CDR3 nucleotides read TGTGCCAGTAGCCGTACAGCGGGGCCCTCCTACGAGCAGTACTTC.

The rearrangement joins TRBV18 to TRBJ2-5; the D gene is possibly TRBD1 (6 bases). The J call may be mistaken, given a closer DNA end match to TRBJ2-7. This CDR3 is built from 12 residues. Germline-derived CDR1 and CDR2 are KGHSH and LQKENI. The CDR3 coding sequence is TGTGCCAGCTCACAGAACAGGGACGAGCAGTACTTC. As protein: CASSQNRDEQYF.

The genes are TRBV4-2 and TRBJ1-1, with a weak D call TRBD1 (6 bases). V was clipped by 4 bases and J by 3 bases, with 15 bases between them. The CDR3 runs to 15 residues. Germline values: CDR1 LGHNA, CDR2 YNFKEQ. The CDR3 is CASSPYRVRDTEAFF. Written as DNA, the CDR3 is TGTGCCAGCAGCCCGTACAGGGTACGGGACACTGAAGCTTTCTTT.

The chain couples TRBV25-1 to TRBJ2-7; the D gene is possibly TRBD1 (6 bases). V was shortened by 3 bases and J by 6 bases, with 9 bases between the two germline ends. Germline V CDR1 and CDR2: MGHDK, SYGVNS. The CDR3 runs to 12 residues. The CDR3 region has the DNA TGTGCCAGCAGTGACCTAGGGGGCGAGCAGTACTTC. This sequence encodes CASSDLGGEQYF.

The chain employs TRBV6-6 and TRBJ1-2; TRBD1 might be the D (5 bases). CDR1 is MNHNY, CDR2 SVGAGI, per germline (reference sequence). V dropped 7 bases and J dropped 4 bases, with 16 bases sitting between them. The CDR3 is 14 residues long. DNA for the CDR3: TGTGCCAGCAACCGGGTGGGGGGTAGCTATGGCTACACCTTC. It translates to CASNRVGGSYGYTF.

The chain carries TRBV6-5 and TRBJ1-2, with D possibly being TRBD1 (6 bases). Looked up from germline, CDR1 is MNHEY and CDR2 is SVGAGI. V lost 6 bases and J 5 bases, leaving 13 bases between the germline ends. This CDR3 has 13 amino acids. The CDR3 spells CASSRTALYGYTF. DNA for the CDR3: TGTGCCAGCAGCCGGACAGCCTTATATGGCTACACCTTC.

The chain joins TRBV5-4 to TRBJ2-1; the D gene is possibly TRBD2 (5 bases). With 6 bases removed from V and 5 bases from J, the gap between germline ends came to 15 bases. Germline assignment: CDR1 SGHNT and CDR2 YYREEE (reference sequence). The CDR3 spans 14 residues. CDR3 DNA: TGTGCCAGCACTGGATCCGGGATCGACAATGAGCAGTTCTTC. It specifies CASTGSGIDNEQFF.

The CDR3, as DNA: TGCAGCGTTGATACCGGGGGGAAAGCTTTCTTT. As protein: CSVDTGGKAFF. The gene calls are TRBV29-1 and TRBJ1-1; D perhaps matches TRBD1 (5 bases). The CDR3 sequence is 11 residues long. Trimming removed 3 bases from V and 9 bases from J, with 11 bases in between. Germline CDR1 SQVTM, CDR2 ANQGSEA.

This chain connects TRBV29-1 to TRBJ2-1, with TRBD2 matching over 12 bases. The germline gives CDR1 SQVTM, CDR2 ANQGSEA. The CDR3 has 16 residues. V lost 6 bases, J lost 6 bases, and 12 bases stayed unmatched. CDR3 in DNA: TGCAGCGTCGCTGGTAGCGAGACTAGCGGGAGCAATGAGCAGTTCTTC. It codes for CSVAGSETSGSNEQFF.

This chain links TRBV19 with TRBJ2-1; no clear D gene. The germline V and J ends were trimmed by 0 bases and 4 bases, with 10 bases remaining between them. The CDR3 has 15 amino acids. Germline loops: CDR1 LNHDA, CDR2 SQIVND (reference sequence). The CDR3 bases are TGTGCCAGTAGTATAGATTTTGAGACATACAATGAGCAGTTCTTC. Protein sequence: CASSIDFETYNEQFF.

CDR3 sequence (DNA): TGTGCCAGCAGCTTTCGACAGGGGGGGAACACTGAAGCTTTCTTT. Its protein product is CASSFRQGGNTEAFF. V is TRBV7-8 and J is TRBJ1-1; 9 bases align to TRBD1. The germline gives CDR1 SGHVS, CDR2 FQNEAQ. J gave up 1 base and V 3 bases, and 3 bases lay outside the gene matches. The CDR3 sequence is 15 residues long.

The genes are TRBV7-2 and TRBJ2-7, with 7 positions matching TRBD1. Trimming cost V 5 bases and J 3 bases; bases outside gene matches: 7. The CDR3 spans 14 residues. The germline CDR1 and CDR2 sequences are SGHTA and FQGNSA. CDR3 sequence reads: CASSPRDSRYEQYF. For the CDR3, the DNA is TGTGCCAGCAGCCCAAGGGACAGCCGCTACGAGCAGTACTTC.

This clone occurred a few times. The rearrangement links TRBV5-1 to TRBJ1-2, with D unclear. Trimming removed 4 bases at V and 4 bases at J, with 11 bases between. The CDR3 is made up of 13 amino acids. Germline V gene data show CDR1 as SGHRS and CDR2 as YFSETQ. CDR3 residues: CASSEGTSYGYTF. The CDR3 region has the DNA TGCGCCAGCAGCGAGGGTACCTCCTATGGCTACACCTTC.

The chain links TRBV5-1 to TRBJ2-7, with 9 bases lining up with TRBD1. The trim removed 4 bases at V and 0 bases at J, leaving 5 bases unmatched. This CDR3 is 15 amino acids long. Germline lookup yields CDR1 SGHRS and CDR2 YFSETQ. The CDR3 sequence: CASSPGQGLSYEQYF. In nucleotides, the CDR3 is TGCGCCAGCAGCCCGGGACAGGGCCTCTCCTACGAGCAGTACTTC.